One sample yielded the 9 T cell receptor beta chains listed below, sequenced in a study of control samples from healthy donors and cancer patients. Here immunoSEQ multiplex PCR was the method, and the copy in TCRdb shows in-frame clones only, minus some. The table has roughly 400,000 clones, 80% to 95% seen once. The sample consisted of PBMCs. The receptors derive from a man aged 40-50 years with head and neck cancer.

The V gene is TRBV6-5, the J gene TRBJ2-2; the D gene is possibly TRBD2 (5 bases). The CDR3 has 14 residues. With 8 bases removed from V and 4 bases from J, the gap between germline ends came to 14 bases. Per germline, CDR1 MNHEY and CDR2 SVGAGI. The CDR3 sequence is CASVEGATTGELFF. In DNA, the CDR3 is TGTGCCAGCGTCGAGGGTGCTACCACCGGGGAGCTGTTTTTT.

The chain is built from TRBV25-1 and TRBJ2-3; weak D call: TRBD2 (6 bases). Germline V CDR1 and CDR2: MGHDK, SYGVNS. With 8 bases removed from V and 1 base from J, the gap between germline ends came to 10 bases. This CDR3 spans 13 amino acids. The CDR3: CASEEGGTDTQYF. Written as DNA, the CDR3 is TGTGCCAGCGAGGAGGGTGGCACAGATACGCAGTATTTT.

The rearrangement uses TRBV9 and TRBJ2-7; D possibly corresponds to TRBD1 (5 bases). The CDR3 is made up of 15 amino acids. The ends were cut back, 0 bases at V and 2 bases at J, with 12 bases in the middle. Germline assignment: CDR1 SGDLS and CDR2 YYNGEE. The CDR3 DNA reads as TGTGCCAGCAGCGTAGGTTTAACAGGAACCTACGAGCAGTACTTC. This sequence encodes CASSVGLTGTYEQYF.

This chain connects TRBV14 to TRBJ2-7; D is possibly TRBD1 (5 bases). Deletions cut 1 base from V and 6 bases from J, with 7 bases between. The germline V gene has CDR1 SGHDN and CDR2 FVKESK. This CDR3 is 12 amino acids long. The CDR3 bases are TGTGCCAGCAGCCAAGCAGGGCCCGAGCAGTACTTC. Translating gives CASSQAGPEQYF. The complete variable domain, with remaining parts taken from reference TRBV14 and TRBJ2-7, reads EAGVTQFPSHSVIEKGQTVTLRCDPISGHDNLYWYRRVMGKEIKFLLHFVKESKQDESGMPNNRFLAERTGGTYSTLKVQPAELEDSGVYFCASSQAGPEQYFGPGTRLTVT.

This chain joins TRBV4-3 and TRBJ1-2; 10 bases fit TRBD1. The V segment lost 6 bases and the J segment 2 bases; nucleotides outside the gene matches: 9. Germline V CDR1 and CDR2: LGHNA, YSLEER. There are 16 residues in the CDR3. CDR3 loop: CASRRRPGQGNYGYTF. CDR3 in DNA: TGCGCCAGCAGAAGAAGACCGGGACAGGGGAACTATGGCTACACCTTC.

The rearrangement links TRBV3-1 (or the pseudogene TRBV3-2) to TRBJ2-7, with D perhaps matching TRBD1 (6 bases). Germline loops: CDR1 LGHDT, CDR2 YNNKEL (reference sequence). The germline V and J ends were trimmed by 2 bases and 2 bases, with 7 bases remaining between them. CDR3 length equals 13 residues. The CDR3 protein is CASSQRQAYEQYF. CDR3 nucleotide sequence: TGTGCCAGCAGCCAAAGACAGGCCTACGAGCAGTACTTC.

The CDR3 sequence: CASSTTGQQETQYF. The CDR3 DNA reads as TGTGCCAGTAGTACGACCGGACAGCAAGAGACCCAGTACTTC. V is TRBV19 and J is TRBJ2-5, with D tentatively TRBD1 (6 bases). Germline-derived CDR1 and CDR2 are LNHDA and SQIVND (reference sequence). CDR3 length: 14 residues. Trimming left V 4 bases short and J 2 bases short, with 11 bases between. The whole variable domain, remainder taken from reference TRBV19 and TRBJ2-5, is DGGITQSPKYLFRKEGQNVTLSCEQNLNHDAMYWYRQDPGQGLRLIYYSQIVNDFQKGDIAEGYSVSREKKESFPLTVTSAQKNPTAFYLCASSTTGQQETQYFGPGTRLLVL.

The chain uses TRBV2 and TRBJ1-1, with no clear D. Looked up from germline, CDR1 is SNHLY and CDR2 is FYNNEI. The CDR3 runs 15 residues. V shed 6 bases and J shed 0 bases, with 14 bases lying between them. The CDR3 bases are TGTGCCAGCAGCCCCCGCAGAGACTTGAACACTGAAGCTTTCTTT. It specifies CASSPRRDLNTEAFF.

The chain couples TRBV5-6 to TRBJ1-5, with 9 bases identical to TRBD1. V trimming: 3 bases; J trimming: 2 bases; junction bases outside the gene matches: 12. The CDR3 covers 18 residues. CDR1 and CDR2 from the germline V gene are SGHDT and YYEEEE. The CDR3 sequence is CASSSQGAWGYRNQPQHF. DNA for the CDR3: TGTGCCAGCAGCTCACAGGGGGCCTGGGGATATCGCAATCAGCCCCAGCATTTT.